This T cell receptor beta chain appears in the sequencing data of a study of graft-versus-host responses after intestinal transplantation. The method was immunoSEQ multiplex PCR; TCRdb's version includes in-frame clones alone and lacks a portion of them. The data hold 30,000 to 45,000 clones, with roughly four fifths observed a single time. V lost 5 bases and J 6 bases, leaving 13 bases between the germline ends. The CDR3 contains 13 residues. Germline V gene sequence: CDR1 SEHNR, CDR2 FQNEAQ (reference sequence). The chain couples TRBV7-9 to TRBJ1-1; D is perhaps TRBD1 (5 bases). The specimen comprised PBMCs, sampled 1,000 to 1,300 days after transplant. The receptor was derived from a human patient who received an intestinal transplant, so some T cells may come from the graft donor. Here the CDR3 reads CASSLLWGPEAFF. DNA of the CDR3: TGTGCCAGCAGCCTGCTTTGGGGCCCTGAAGCTTTCTTT.